This T cell receptor (beta chain) was retrieved from a study of blood T cell repertoires in COVID-19. Study summary: Sources were T cells, B-cell-depleted T cells, or PBMCs; the material itself was cDNA or gDNA.

Per germline, CDR1 MGHDK and CDR2 SYGVNS. This CDR3 is 15 amino acids long. The ends lost 3 bases at V and 0 bases at J; junction bases unmatched: 5. In the study's own analysis: Counts of nucleated cells, estimated from reference gene primer amplification, were obtained. Assay used: immunoSEQ multiplex PCR; TCRdb lists only in-frame clones, some missing. V and J calls and clone size come straight from that table; D and trimming were deduced from the DNA. The repertoire holds roughly 400,000 clones, with approximately 91% as singletons. Assignments of participants to cohorts depended upon their own reported clinical history. Within the 2 weeks before study entry, each person in the exposed group met a COVID-19 case.

Sequencing was performed on PBMCs or T cells enriched from blood (not recorded which). The receptor comes from a woman younger than 30 who had been exposed to COVID-19. The rearrangement links TRBV25-1 to TRBJ2-7; 7 positions agree with TRBD1. The CDR3 coding sequence is TGTGCCAGCAGTGACGGGACAGACTCCTCCTACGAGCAGTACTTC. It specifies CASSDGTDSSYEQYF.